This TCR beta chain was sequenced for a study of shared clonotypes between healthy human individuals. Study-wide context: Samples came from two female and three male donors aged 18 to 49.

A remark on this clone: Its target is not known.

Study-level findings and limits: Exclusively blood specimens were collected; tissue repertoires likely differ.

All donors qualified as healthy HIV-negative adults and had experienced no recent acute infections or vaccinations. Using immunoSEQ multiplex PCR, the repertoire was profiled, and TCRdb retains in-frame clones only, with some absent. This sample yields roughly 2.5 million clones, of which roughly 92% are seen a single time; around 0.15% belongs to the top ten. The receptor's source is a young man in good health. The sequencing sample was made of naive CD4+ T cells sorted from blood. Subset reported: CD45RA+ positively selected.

Here the CDR3 reads CASSLGIRTGIEETQYF. CDR3 coding DNA: TGTGCCAGCAGTTTAGGTATCAGGACAGGGATCGAGGAGACCCAGTACTTC. The chain is built from TRBV28 and TRBJ2-5, with 8 positions matching TRBD1. The ends lost 2 bases at V and 5 bases at J; junction bases unmatched: 13. The CDR3 contains 17 residues. Germline V CDR1 and CDR2: MDHEN, SYDVKM.